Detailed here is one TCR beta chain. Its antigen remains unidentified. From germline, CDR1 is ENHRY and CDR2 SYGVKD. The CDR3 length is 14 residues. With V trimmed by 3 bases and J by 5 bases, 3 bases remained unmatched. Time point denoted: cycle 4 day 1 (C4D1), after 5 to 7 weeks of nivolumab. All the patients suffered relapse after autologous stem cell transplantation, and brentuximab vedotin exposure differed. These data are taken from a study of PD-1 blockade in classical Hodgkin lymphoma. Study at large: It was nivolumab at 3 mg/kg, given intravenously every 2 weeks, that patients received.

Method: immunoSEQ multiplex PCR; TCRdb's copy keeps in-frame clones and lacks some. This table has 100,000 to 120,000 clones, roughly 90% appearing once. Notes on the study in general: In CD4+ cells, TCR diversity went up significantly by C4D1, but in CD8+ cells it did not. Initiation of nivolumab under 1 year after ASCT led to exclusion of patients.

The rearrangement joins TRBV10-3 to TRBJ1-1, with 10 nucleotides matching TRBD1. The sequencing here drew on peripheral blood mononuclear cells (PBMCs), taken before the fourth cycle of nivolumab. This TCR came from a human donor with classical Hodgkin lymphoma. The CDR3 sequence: CAISDWTGGTEAFF. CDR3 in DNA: TGTGCCATCAGTGACTGGACAGGGGGTACTGAAGCTTTCTTT.